This T cell receptor beta chain emerged from a study of control samples from healthy donors and cancer patients. Libraries were prepared by immunoSEQ multiplex PCR; TCRdb keeps only in-frame clonotypes and omits some of them. The repertoire has 150,000 or so clones, about 90% of them found once; the top ten carry about 12%. Specimen: blood. The sequence came from a man in his thirties or forties in good health.

In nucleotides, the CDR3 is TGTGCCAGCAGTTACGACAGGGGAGGGTATAGCAATCAGCCCCAGCATTTT. Encoded protein: CASSYDRGGYSNQPQHF. The rearrangement joins TRBV6-2 or TRBV6-3 to TRBJ1-5; 8 nucleotides line up with TRBD1. Per germline, CDR1 MNHEY and CDR2 SVGEGT. The V segment lost 2 bases and the J segment 0 bases; nucleotides outside the gene matches: 6. The CDR3 runs 17 residues.